Listed below are T cell receptor beta chains from one sample, sequenced in a study of blood T cell repertoires in COVID-19. Data came from immunoSEQ multiplex PCR; TCRdb stores just in-frame clones and leaves some out. In the table there are a few hundred thousand clones, 85% to 90% of which are singletons. The sequencing input was PBMCs or T cells enriched from blood (not recorded which). Receptors originate from a woman in her forties or fifties who had been exposed to COVID-19. Both conserved end residues are part of each CDR3. The order of the fields is J gene, V gene, CDR3 protein.

TRBJ1-1 TRBV14 CASSYRRDTEAFF
TRBJ2-7 TRBV27 CASSFGTGGGYEQYF
TRBJ1-2 TRBV25-1 CASSELGGGHGYTF
TRBJ2-6 TRBV5-1 CASTPVVGANVLTF
TRBJ1-1 TRBV25-1 CASSDTTGVAEAFF
TRBJ2-3 TRBV20-1 CSASQGAITDTQYF
TRBJ2-3 TRBV4-2 CASSPGNLRNLGNTQYF
TRBJ1-4 TRBV5-4 CASSRDRYNEKLFF
TRBJ1-4 TRBV28 CASSSGTGVNEKLFF
TRBJ1-4 TRBV27 CASSSQPGTTGEKLFF
TRBJ1-6 TRBV2 CASAGVSSSYNSPLHF
TRBJ1-6 TRBV18 CASSRGQGTSSPLHF
TRBJ2-1 TRBV2 CASSERGKYEVGNEQFF
TRBJ2-1 TRBV7-8 CASSSRTSDNEQFF
TRBJ2-5 TRBV9 CASSVDSASGGPMGTQYF
TRBJ2-2 TRBV2 CASSEGKDRGTGELFF
TRBJ1-2 TRBV7-8 CASSYSGFAGDGYTF
TRBJ1-3 TRBV5-4 CASSKDSTISGNTIYF
TRBJ1-2 TRBV3-1/TRBV3-2 CASSLAGGGPTANF
TRBJ2-7 TRBV5-8 CASSFEGVEQYF
TRBJ2-5 TRBV18 CASSQGRQETQYF